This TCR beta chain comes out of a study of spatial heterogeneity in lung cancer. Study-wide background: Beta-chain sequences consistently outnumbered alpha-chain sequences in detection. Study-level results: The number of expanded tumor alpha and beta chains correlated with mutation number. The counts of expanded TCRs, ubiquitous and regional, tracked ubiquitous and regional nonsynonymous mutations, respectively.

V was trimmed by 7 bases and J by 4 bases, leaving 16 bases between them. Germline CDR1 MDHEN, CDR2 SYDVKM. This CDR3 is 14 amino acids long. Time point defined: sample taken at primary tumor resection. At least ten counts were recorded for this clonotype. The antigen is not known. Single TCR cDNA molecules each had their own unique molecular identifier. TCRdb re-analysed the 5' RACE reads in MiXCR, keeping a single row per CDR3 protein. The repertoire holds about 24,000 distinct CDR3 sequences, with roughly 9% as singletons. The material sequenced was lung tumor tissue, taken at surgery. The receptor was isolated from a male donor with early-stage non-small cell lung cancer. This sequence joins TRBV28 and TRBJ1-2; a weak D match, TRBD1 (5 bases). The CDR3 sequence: CASKVADRFYGYTF. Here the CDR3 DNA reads TGTGCCAGCAAAGTTGCCGACAGATTCTATGGCTACACCTTC.